This T cell receptor beta chain was identified in a study of T cell repertoires in cytomegalovirus infection. Background on the study: Used in the study were CMV epitopes, some recently identified and HLA-C-restricted, others well-studied and HLA-B-restricted. Matching HLA type, along with CMV infection, was indicated by public TCR beta signatures.

This CDR3 spans 19 amino acids. V shed 0 bases, J shed 2 bases, and the junction held 7 bases outside the gene matches. Germline V gene sequence: CDR1 SGHKS, CDR2 YYEKEE (reference sequence). This clonotype occurred a few times. The antigen is unknown. Each CDR3 protein gets one entry after TCRdb re-called the reads with MiXCR. The data contain over 95,000 distinct CDR3 sequences, about 30% of them seen just once; the ten biggest clones take up 41%. General study results and limits: Clonotype analysis showed dominance of the ex vivo response by HLA-C-restricted CMV-specific TCR beta clonotypes.

The V gene is TRBV5-5, the J gene TRBJ2-6, with 11 bases identical to TRBD1. Sequenced material: CD8+ T cells from cultured PBMCs, taken from culture after CMV antigen stimulation. The receptor was isolated from a human donor in good health (CMV status not recorded). Some clones in this sample may be carry-over from other donors' samples. CDR3 nucleotides: TGTGCCAGCAGCTTGGAATGGACAGGGGGCGCAACTGGGGCCAACGTCCTGACTTTC. Translating it yields CASSLEWTGGATGANVLTF.